The T cell receptor beta chain under discussion was sequenced for a study of beta chain features in type 1 diabetes. Study details: Healthy donors and patients showed comparable age, gender and cell yields.

On this clone itself: Its specificity is not known.

Regarding the study as a whole: Type 1 diabetes patients had fewer VDJ junction insertions and more deletions.

Germline V lookup: CDR1 LNHDA, CDR2 SQIVND (reference sequence). Trimming took 5 bases from V and 0 from J; bases not matched to a gene: 9. The CDR3 contains 16 residues. The isolated RNA, all of it, was reverse transcribed, so expressed TCRB transcripts were what got sequenced. Some 3.3 million reads was the average for naive, central memory and regulatory T cell samples. Sequencing was performed with immunoSEQ multiplex PCR; in TCRdb, only in-frame clones are kept and a portion is missing. Counted here are about 240,000 clones, 25% to 35% occurring once; the ten biggest clones make up under 5%. Stem cell-like memory, regulatory, central memory and naive CD4+ cells were sorted via CD45RO/CCR7/CD25/CD127/CD95/CD27.

This TCR was recovered from a man aged 25 to 40 in good health. Sequenced input: central memory CD4+ T cells from blood. The chain couples TRBV19 to TRBJ1-2; 7 bases align to TRBD1. CDR3 in DNA: TGTGCCAGTAGTCCGGGACAGATAAAGGCTAACTATGGCTACACCTTC. It is translated as CASSPGQIKANYGYTF.